One sample yielded the 12 T cell receptor beta chains listed below, sequenced in a study of blood T cell repertoires in COVID-19. Sequenced by immunoSEQ multiplex PCR; TCRdb stores in-frame clones only, minus some. The table shows 310,000 or so clones, with more than 70% occurring only once. The material sequenced was peripheral blood. The receptor source for this set is a woman in her 30s with COVID-19, enrolled during active disease.

The chain recombines TRBV24-1 with TRBJ1-5; 8 nucleotides agree with TRBD1. V lost 10 bases to trimming and J lost 7 bases; unmatched junction nucleotides: 11. This CDR3 comprises 14 residues. The germline V gene encodes CDR1 KGHDR and CDR2 SFDVKD. DNA for the CDR3: TGTGCCACTGCACAGGGGGTAGTTGGACAGCCCCAGCATTTT. The encoded protein is CATAQGVVGQPQHF.

The V call is TRBV19, the J call TRBJ1-1; D call uncertain. Looked up from germline, CDR1 is LNHDA and CDR2 is SQIVND (reference sequence). This CDR3 has 13 residues. V dropped 1 base and J dropped 5 bases, with 8 bases sitting between them. The CDR3 region is CASSIVRDTEAFF. The CDR3, as DNA: TGTGCCAGTAGTATAGTCCGGGATACTGAAGCTTTCTTT.

The chain joins TRBV24-1 to TRBJ2-1; 7 nucleotides match TRBD2. The length of the CDR3 is 15 residues. CDR1 and CDR2 from the germline V gene are KGHDR and SFDVKD. V dropped 2 bases and J dropped 9; count of bases not matched to a gene: 9. CDR3 coding DNA: TGTGCCACCAGTGATTACGGCGGGAGAATTGTTGAGCAGTTCTTC. This sequence encodes CATSDYGGRIVEQFF.

This clone is a singleton in its sample. V usage is TRBV7-9 and J usage is TRBJ1-2; TRBD1 matches 9 bases. Germline V gene sequence: CDR1 SEHNR, CDR2 FQNEAQ (reference sequence). Trimming removed 4 bases from V and 4 bases from J; junction bases left unmatched: 13. CDR3 length equals 17 residues. Written as DNA, the CDR3 is TGTGCCAGCAGCTCCCCGACCACAGGGGGCGAAGGCTATGGCTACACCTTC. It yields the protein CASSSPTTGGEGYGYTF.

This sequence joins TRBV7-6 and TRBJ2-3, with a weak D call TRBD1 (6 bases). Germline loops: CDR1 SGHVS, CDR2 FNYEAQ. V lost 0 bases, J lost 7 bases, and 17 bases lay in between. The CDR3 consists of 16 residues. This CDR3 reads CASSLAFRQGLNTQYF. CDR3 DNA: TGTGCCAGCAGCTTAGCGTTCCGGCAGGGGCTAAATACGCAGTATTTT.

The chain uses TRBV13 and TRBJ1-1; the match to TRBD1 covers 7 bases. J gave up 6 bases and V 2 bases, and 12 bases lay outside the gene matches. This CDR3 is 16 amino acids long. CDR1 PRHDT and CDR2 FYEKMQ come from the germline V gene (reference sequence). The CDR3 coding sequence is TGTGCCAGCAGCTTACTTGACGAGGGGGCGATCCCTGAAGCTTTCTTT. Residues: CASSLLDEGAIPEAFF. Supplemented by reference TRBV13 and TRBJ1-1, the full variable domain reads AAGVIQSPRHLIKEKRETATLKCYPIPRHDTVYWYQQGPGQDPQFLISFYEKMQSDKGSIPDRFSAQQFSDYHSELNMSSLELGDSALYFCASSLLDEGAIPEAFFGQGTRLTVV.

The chain uses TRBV4-2 and TRBJ2-2; 8 positions agree with TRBD2. Germline CDR1 is LGHNA and CDR2 is YNFKEQ. CDR3 length: 14 amino acids. V trimming: 4 bases; J trimming: 5 bases; junction bases outside the gene matches: 3. Here the CDR3 DNA reads TGTGCCAGCAGCCGCCCTAGCGGGACCGGGGAGCTGTTTTTT. The encoded protein is CASSRPSGTGELFF.

The V gene is TRBV7-2, the J gene TRBJ2-1; 8 nucleotides line up with TRBD1. This CDR3 contains 14 residues. CDR1 and CDR2 (germline): SGHTA, FQGNSA. Trimming removed 5 bases from V and 7 bases from J; junction bases left unmatched: 7. The CDR3 region has the DNA TGTGCCAGCAGCCCCCGGACAGGGTTTAATGAGCAGTTCTTC. Its protein is CASSPRTGFNEQFF.

The chain employs TRBV5-1 and TRBJ2-5; maybe TRBD2 (6 bases). Looked up from germline, CDR1 is SGHRS and CDR2 is YFSETQ. Trimming stripped 1 base from V and 4 bases from J, with 8 bases between. This CDR3 contains 13 residues. CDR3 sequence (DNA): TGCGCCAGCAGCTTGTACGGGGGAGAGACCCAGTACTTC. This codes for CASSLYGGETQYF. Full variable domain (rest looked up from reference TRBV5-1 and TRBJ2-5): KAGVTQTPRYLIKTRGQQVTLSCSPISGHRSVSWYQQTPGQGLQFLFEYFSETQRNKGNFPGRFSGRQFSNSRSEMNVSTLELGDSALYLCASSLYGGETQYFGPGTRLLVL.

This chain connects TRBV3-1 (or the pseudogene TRBV3-2) to TRBJ2-7; 7 bases map to TRBD1. Germline lookup yields CDR1 LGHDT and CDR2 YNNKEL (reference sequence). Trimming cost V 1 base and J 3 bases; bases outside gene matches: 9. The CDR3 totals 16 residues. CDR3 DNA sequence: TGTGCCAGCAGCCAAGCCGGTGGGACAGTACTCTACGAGCAGTACTTC. Its protein is CASSQAGGTVLYEQYF.

Concerning this clone: Other DNA sequences of this sample code for an identical CDR3. The rearrangement uses TRBV9 and TRBJ1-1; D is possibly TRBD1 (5 bases). Germline assignment: CDR1 SGDLS and CDR2 YYNGEE. The CDR3 is 15 amino acids. V was clipped by 0 bases and J by 4 bases, with 13 bases between them. CDR3 in amino acids: CASSVEPTVSTEAFF. In DNA, the CDR3 is TGTGCCAGCAGCGTAGAGCCGACAGTGAGCACTGAAGCTTTCTTT.

The chain is built from TRBV20-1 and TRBJ2-5, with 7 bases identical to TRBD2. Germline trimming cut 3 bases from V and 5 bases from J; bases unmatched to any gene: 18. Per the germline V gene, CDR1 is DFQATT and CDR2 is SNEGSKA (reference sequence). The CDR3 runs to 17 residues. CDR3 amino acids: CSASLVRAGVTMETQYF. CDR3 in DNA: TGCAGTGCTAGTTTGGTACGGGCGGGAGTGACTATGGAGACCCAGTACTTC.